This T cell receptor beta chain was captured in a study of OX40 agonist ivuxolimab in advanced cancers. Study context: Among those enrolled, mean age was 60 years (range about 23 to 90) and about 79% were male. Regarding the study as a whole: Near-lowest levels of clonal expansion characterized partial responders at 0.1-3.0 mg/kg. Clonal expansion was seen in CD4+ and CD8+ blood T cells by week 6 at 0.1 to 3.0 mg/kg.

Here immunoSEQ multiplex PCR was the method, and the copy in TCRdb shows in-frame clones only, minus some. The sample holds around 64,000 clones, roughly 80% seen once. Comments on this clone: The antigen remains unidentified.

This clonotype originated in an adult with an advanced solid tumor such as melanoma, head and neck, liver or kidney cancer. The specimen was CD4+ or CD8+ T cells sorted from blood, collected in a trial of the OX40 agonist ivuxolimab.

CDR3 DNA: TGCGCCAGCAGCCAGGAAACCCAGGTTTCCGGGGAGCTGTTTTTT. Its translation is CASSQETQVSGELFF. The J gene is TRBJ2-2, the V gene TRBV4-1; D unclear. V was cut by 3 bases and J by 6 bases, with 14 bases left in between. This CDR3 spans 15 amino acids. CDR1 and CDR2 from the germline V gene are MGHRA and YSYEKL.